This T cell receptor beta chain comes out of a study of untreated major depressive disorder. Germline V gene data show CDR1 as MGHRA and CDR2 as YSYEKL. Trimming removed 1 base from V and 2 bases from J, with 11 bases in between. The CDR3 consists of 15 residues. Whole-study findings and limits: Sequencing comparisons covered only three preselected Vbeta families. Compared with controls, depressed patients showed more TRBV05-01 (Vbeta 5.1) usage in CD4+ T cells.

Patients were free of psychiatric medication for at least 8 weeks. From thawed PBMCs, CD4+ T cells were purified by negative selection. Assay used: immunoSEQ multiplex PCR; TCRdb lists only in-frame clones, some missing. The data hold some 27,000 clones, with about 91% observed a single time. About this clone: Its target is unknown.

The sequenced sample consisted of CD4+ T cells from PBMCs. This chain uses TRBV4-1 with TRBJ1-2, with D hard to call. The source is a woman between 25 and 40 years old with major depressive disorder. CDR3 in DNA: TGCGCCAGCAGCCAAGGTCAAGCAGGCAACTATGGCTACACCTTC. Translation: CASSQGQAGNYGYTF.